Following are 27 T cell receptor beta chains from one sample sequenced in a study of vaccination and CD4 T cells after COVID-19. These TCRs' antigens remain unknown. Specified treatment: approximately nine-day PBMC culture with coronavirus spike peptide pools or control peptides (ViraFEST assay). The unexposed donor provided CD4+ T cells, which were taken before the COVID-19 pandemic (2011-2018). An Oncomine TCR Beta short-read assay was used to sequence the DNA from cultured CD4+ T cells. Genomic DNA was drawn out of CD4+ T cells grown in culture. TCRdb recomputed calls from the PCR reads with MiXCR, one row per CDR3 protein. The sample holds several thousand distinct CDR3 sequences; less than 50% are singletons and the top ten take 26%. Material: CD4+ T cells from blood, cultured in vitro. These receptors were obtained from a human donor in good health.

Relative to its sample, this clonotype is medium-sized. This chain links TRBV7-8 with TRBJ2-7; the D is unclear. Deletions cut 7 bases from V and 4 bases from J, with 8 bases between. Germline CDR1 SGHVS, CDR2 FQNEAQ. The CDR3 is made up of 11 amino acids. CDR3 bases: TGTGCCAGCACCGATAGTTACGAGCAGTACTTC. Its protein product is CASTDSYEQYF.

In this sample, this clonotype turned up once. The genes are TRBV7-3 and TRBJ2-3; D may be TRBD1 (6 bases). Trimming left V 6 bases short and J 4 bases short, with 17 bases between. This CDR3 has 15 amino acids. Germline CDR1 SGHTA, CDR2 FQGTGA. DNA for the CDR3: TGTGCCAGCAGTCCGGTTGGGGGCCCTCCAGATACGCAGTATTTT. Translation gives CASSPVGGPPDTQYF.

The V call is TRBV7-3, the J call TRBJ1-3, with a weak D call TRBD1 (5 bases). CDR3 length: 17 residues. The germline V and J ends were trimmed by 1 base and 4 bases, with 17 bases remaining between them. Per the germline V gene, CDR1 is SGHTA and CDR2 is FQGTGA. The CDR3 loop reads CASSLKPPGGGGNTIYF. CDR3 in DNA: TGTGCCAGCAGCTTAAAGCCTCCCGGGGGGGGAGGAAACACCATATATTTT.

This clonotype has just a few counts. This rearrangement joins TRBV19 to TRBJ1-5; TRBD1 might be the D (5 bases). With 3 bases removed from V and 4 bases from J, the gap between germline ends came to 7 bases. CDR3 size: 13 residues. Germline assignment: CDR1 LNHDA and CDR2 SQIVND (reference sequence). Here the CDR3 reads CASSIEGNQPQHF. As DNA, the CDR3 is TGTGCCAGTAGTATTGAGGGGAATCAGCCCCAGCATTTT.

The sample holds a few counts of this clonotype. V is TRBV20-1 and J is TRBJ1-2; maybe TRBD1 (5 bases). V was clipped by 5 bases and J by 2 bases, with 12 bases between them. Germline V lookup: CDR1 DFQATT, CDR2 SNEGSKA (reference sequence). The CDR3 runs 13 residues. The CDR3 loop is CSAPARGNYGYTF. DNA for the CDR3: TGCAGTGCTCCTGCCCGGGGGAACTATGGCTACACCTTC.

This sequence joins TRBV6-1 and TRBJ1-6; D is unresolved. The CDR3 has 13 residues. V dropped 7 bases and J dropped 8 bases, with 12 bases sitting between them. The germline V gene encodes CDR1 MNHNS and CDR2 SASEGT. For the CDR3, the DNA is TGTGCCAGCAATGCTGAAATAGATTCACCCCTCCACTTT. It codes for CASNAEIDSPLHF.

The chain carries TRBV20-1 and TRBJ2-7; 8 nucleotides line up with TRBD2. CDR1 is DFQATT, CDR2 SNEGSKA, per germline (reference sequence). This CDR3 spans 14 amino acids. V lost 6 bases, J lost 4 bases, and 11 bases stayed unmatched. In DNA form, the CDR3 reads TGCAGTGCCAGAACGGGACTAGGTTTTTACGAGCAGTACTTC. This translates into CSARTGLGFYEQYF.

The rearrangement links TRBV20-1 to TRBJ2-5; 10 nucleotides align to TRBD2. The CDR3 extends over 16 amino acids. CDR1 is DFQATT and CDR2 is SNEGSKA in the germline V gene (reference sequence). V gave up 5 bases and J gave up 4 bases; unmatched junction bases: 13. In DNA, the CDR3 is TGCAGTGCTTTAGCGGGAGGCCTCGGGGGGGGAGAGACCCAGTACTTC. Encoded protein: CSALAGGLGGGETQYF.

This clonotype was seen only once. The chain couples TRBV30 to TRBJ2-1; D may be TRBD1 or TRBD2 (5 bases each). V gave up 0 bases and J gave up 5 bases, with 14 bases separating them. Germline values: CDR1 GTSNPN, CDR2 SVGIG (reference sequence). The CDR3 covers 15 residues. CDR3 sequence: CAWSVRGRDDNEQFF. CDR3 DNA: TGTGCCTGGAGTGTACGGGGCAGGGATGACAATGAGCAGTTCTTC.

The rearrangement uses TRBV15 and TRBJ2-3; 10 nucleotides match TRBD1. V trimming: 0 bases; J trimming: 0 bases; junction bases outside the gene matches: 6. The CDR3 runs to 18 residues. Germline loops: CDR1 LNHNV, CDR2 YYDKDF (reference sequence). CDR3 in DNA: TGTGCCACCAGCAGAGACCTCCGACAGGGGGCCAGCACAGATACGCAGTATTTT. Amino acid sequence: CATSRDLRQGASTDTQYF.

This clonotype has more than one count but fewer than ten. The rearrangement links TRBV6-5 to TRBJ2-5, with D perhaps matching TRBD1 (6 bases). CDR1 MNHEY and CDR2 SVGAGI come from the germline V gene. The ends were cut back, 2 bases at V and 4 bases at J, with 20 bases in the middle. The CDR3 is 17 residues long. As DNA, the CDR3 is TGTGCCAGCAGTTACCGACCCTACAGGGACCAAGGAGAGACCCAGTACTTC. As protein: CASSYRPYRDQGETQYF.

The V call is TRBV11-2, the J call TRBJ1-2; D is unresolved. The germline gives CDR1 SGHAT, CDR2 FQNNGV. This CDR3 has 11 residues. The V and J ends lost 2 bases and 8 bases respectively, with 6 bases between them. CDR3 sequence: CASSLITGYTF. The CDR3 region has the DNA TGTGCCAGCAGCTTAATAACGGGCTACACCTTC. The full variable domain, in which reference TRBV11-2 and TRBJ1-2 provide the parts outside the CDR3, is EAGVAQSPRYKIIEKRQSVAFWCNPISGHATLYWYQQILGQGPKLLIQFQNNGVVDDSQLPKDRFSAERLKGVDSTLKIQPAKLEDSAVYLCASSLITGYTFGSGTRLTVV.

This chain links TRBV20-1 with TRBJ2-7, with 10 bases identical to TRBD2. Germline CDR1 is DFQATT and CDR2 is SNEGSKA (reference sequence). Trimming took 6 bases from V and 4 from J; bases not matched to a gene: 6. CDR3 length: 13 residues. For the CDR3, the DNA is TGCAGTGCCCCACTAGCGGGATTATACGAGCAGTACTTC. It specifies CSAPLAGLYEQYF.

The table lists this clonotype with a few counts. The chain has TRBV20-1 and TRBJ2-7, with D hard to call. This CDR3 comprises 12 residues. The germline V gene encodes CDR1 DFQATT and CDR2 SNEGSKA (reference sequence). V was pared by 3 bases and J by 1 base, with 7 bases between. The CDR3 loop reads CSASDGSYEQYF. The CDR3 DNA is TGCAGTGCTAGCGACGGATCCTACGAGCAGTACTTC.

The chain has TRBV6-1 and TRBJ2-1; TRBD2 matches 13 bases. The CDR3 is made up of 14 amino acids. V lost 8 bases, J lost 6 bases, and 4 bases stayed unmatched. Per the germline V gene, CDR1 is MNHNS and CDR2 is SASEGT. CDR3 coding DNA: TGTGCCAGCTATACTAGCGGGAGGGGCAATGAGCAGTTCTTC. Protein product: CASYTSGRGNEQFF.

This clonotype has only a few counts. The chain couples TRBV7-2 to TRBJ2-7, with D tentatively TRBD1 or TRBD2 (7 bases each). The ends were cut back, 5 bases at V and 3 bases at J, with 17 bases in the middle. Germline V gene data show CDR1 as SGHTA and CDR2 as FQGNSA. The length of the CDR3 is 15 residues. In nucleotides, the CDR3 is TGTGCCAGCAGCCTTGGGGGGGACAGCCTCTACGAGCAGTACTTC. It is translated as CASSLGGDSLYEQYF.

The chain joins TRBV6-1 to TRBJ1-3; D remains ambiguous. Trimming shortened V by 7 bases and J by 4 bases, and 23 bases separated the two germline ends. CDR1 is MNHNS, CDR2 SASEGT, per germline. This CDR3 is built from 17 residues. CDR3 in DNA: TGTGCCAGCACTATAAGAGGACCGGGTGCTTTAGGAAACACCATATATTTT. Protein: CASTIRGPGALGNTIYF.

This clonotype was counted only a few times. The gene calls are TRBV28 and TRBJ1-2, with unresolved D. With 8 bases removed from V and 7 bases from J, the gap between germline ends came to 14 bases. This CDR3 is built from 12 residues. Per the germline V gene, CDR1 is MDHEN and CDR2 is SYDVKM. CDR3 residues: CASWGGRGGYTF. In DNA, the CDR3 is TGTGCCAGCTGGGGTGGTCGGGGTGGCTACACCTTC.

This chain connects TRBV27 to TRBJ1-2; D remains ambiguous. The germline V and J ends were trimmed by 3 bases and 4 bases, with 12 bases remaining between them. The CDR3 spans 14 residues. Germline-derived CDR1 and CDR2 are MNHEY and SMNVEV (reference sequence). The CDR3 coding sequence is TGTGCCAGCAGTTTTTCCAGCCTTGGCTATGGCTACACCTTC. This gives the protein CASSFSSLGYGYTF.

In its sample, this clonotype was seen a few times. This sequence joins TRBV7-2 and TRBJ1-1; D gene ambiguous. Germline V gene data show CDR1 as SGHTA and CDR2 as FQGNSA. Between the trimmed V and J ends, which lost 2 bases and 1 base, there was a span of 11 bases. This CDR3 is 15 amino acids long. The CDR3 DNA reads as TGTGCCAGCAGCTTATCCGGGGTCTCGAACACTGAAGCTTTCTTT. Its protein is CASSLSGVSNTEAFF.

CDR3 sequence: CASSGGRGADTQYF. For the CDR3, the DNA is TGTGCCAGCAGCGGGGGTAGGGGTGCAGATACGCAGTATTTT. The V and J genes are TRBV5-8 and TRBJ2-3; D may match TRBD1 or TRBD2 (5 bases each). This CDR3 has 14 residues. Germline-derived CDR1 and CDR2 are SGHTS and YDEGEE. V was cut by 4 bases and J by 4 bases, with 13 bases left in between.

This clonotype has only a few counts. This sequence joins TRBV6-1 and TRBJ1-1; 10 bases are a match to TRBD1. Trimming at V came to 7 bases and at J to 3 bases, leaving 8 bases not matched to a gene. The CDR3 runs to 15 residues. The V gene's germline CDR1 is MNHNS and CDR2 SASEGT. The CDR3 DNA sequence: TGTGCCAGCACCCGACAGGGGGCATGGGACACTGAAGCTTTCTTT. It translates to CASTRQGAWDTEAFF.

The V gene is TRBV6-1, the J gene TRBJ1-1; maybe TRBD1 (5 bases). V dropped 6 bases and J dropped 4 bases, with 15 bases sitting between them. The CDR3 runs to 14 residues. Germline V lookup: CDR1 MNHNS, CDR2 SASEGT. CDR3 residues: CASRPRGVVTEAFF. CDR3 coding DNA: TGTGCCAGCAGGCCCCGGGGGGTCGTCACTGAAGCTTTCTTT.

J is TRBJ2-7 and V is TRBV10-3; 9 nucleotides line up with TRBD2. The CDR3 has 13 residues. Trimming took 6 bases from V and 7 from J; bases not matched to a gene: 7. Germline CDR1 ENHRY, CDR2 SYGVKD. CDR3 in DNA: TGTGCCATCAGCTGGGCGGGGGGGGAGGAGCAGTACTTC. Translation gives CAISWAGGEEQYF.

For the CDR3, the DNA is TGTGCCAGCAGCCCCGCACAGGGATTGGGGCCCCAGCATTTT. Translation gives CASSPAQGLGPQHF. This chain connects TRBV7-2 to TRBJ1-5, with TRBD1 as a possible D gene (6 bases). This CDR3 region has 14 residues. The germline V gene has CDR1 SGHTA and CDR2 FQGNSA. Trimming left V 5 bases short and J 9 bases short, with 17 bases between.

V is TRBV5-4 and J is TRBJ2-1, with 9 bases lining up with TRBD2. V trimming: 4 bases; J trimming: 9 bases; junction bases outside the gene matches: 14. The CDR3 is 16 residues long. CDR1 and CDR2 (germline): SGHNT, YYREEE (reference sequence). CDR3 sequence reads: CASSAGTSLAGREQFF. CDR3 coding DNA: TGTGCCAGCAGCGCCGGGACTTCGCTAGCGGGACGTGAGCAGTTCTTC.

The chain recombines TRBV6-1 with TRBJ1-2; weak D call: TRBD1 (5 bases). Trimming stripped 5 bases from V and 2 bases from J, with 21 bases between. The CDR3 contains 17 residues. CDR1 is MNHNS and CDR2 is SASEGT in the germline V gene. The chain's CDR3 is CASSKSLTGDGNYGYTF. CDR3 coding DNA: TGTGCCAGCAGTAAAAGCCTAACCGGGGACGGGAACTATGGCTACACCTTC.